The TCR beta chain described here comes from a study of T cell repertoires in cytomegalovirus infection. At the level of the study: Recently identified HLA-C-restricted CMV epitopes and well-studied HLA-B-restricted CMV epitopes were used by the study. CMV infection plus the matching HLA type was flagged by public TCR beta signatures.

A single record per CDR3 protein comes from TCRdb applying MiXCR to the reads. The sample lists around 770,000 distinct CDR3 sequences, about 29% seen once, with around 13% in the top ten. The CDR3 runs 17 residues. Unmatched junction bases numbered 22, after V lost 5 bases and J lost 11 bases. Germline values: CDR1 SEHNR, CDR2 FQNEAQ (reference sequence). This clonotype was seen ten or more times. Its matching antigen is unknown. Findings and caveats of the study: People with CMV and the relevant HLA were identified by cumulative public TCR beta family frequency. Ex vivo, HLA-C-restricted CMV-specific TCR beta clonotypes prevailed over the rest of the response.

The chain joins TRBV7-9 to TRBJ1-1, with 8 bases matching TRBD1. The source of this sequence is a human donor in good health (CMV status not recorded). Some clones in this sample may be carry-over from other donors' samples. Material: cultured CD8+ T cells from PBMCs, obtained from culture after CMV antigen stimulation. CDR3: CASSPHLSGGGSDGAFF. Here the CDR3 DNA reads TGTGCCAGCAGCCCACACCTGTCAGGGGGCGGATCGGATGGGGCTTTCTTT.